This TCR beta chain appears in the sequencing data of a study of long-term antiretroviral therapy in people with HIV. Germline-derived CDR1 and CDR2 are SGHNT and YYREEE (reference sequence). This CDR3 is built from 15 residues. V was cut by 5 bases and J by 4 bases, with 17 bases left in between. Version v3.0 of the immunoSEQ assay was performed at survey level. Samples were sequenced targeting about 40,000-50,000 T-cell genomes each. Sequencing was performed with immunoSEQ multiplex PCR; in TCRdb, only in-frame clones are kept and a portion is missing. The data contain tens of thousands of clones, 95% of them seen just once; the ten biggest clones take up 7% to 8.5%. It was in the United States that all participants with HIV were treated. Specimens held about 0.9-11 million cryopreserved PBMC prior to DNA extraction.

This rearrangement joins TRBV5-4 to TRBJ2-3; either TRBD1 or TRBD2 may fit D (5 bases each). The starting material was unsorted PBMCs, obtained 5.3 years after starting antiretroviral therapy. The clonotype was recovered from a man under 40 with HIV. CDR3 DNA: TGTGCCAGCAGGACCGGGACGAATTCCCCAGATACGCAGTATTTT. Its translation is CASRTGTNSPDTQYF.